This TCR beta chain came from a study of T cell responses to AZD1222 COVID-19 vaccine. The ends were cut back, 7 bases at V and 7 bases at J, with 13 bases in the middle. CDR1 and CDR2 from the germline V gene are SEHNR and FQNEAQ (reference sequence). This CDR3 contains 12 residues. Sequencing was performed with immunoSEQ multiplex PCR; in TCRdb, only in-frame clones are kept and a portion is missing. The table records some 110,000 clones, roughly 90% of them present only once. This clonotype was obtained from an adult in good health. Sequenced material: peripheral blood, taken on day 0 of AZD1222 vaccination. The chain combines TRBV7-9 with TRBJ1-1; the D is unclear. CDR3 amino acids: CASTPILVEAFF. For the CDR3, the DNA is TGTGCCAGCACCCCAATTCTGGTTGAAGCTTTCTTT.